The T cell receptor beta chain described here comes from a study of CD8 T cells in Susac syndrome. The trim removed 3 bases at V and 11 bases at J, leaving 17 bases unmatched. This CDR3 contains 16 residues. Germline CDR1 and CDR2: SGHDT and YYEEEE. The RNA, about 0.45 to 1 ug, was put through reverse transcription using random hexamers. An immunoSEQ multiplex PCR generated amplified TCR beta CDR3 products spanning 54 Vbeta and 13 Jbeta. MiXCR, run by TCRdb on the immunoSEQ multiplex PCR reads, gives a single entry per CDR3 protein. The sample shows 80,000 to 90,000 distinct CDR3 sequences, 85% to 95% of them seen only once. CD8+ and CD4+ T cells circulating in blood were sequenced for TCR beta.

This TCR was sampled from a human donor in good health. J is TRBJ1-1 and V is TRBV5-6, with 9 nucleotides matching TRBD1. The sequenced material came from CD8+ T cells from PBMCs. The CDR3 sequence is CASSWMTGGPSGGAFF. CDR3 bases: TGTGCCAGCAGCTGGATGACAGGGGGTCCATCCGGTGGGGCTTTCTTT.